The present TCR beta chain was sequenced within a study of shared clonotypes between healthy human individuals. About the research overall: Three CD4 naive, three CD4 memory, two CD8 naive and one CD8 memory plate were used per donor. Study-wide findings and caveats: The study found lower generation probabilities in non-shared clonotypes than in those shared by all four donors.

Produced via immunoSEQ multiplex PCR; TCRdb's table is partial and in-frame only. The table has just over 2,000,000 clones, approximately 94% seen once. Naive CD8 cells, CD45RO-negative and positively selected for CCR7, excluded terminally differentiated effector memory CD45RA+ cells. In regard to this clone: The antigen is unknown.

The germline V gene encodes CDR1 MNHEY and CDR2 SMNVEV (reference sequence). CDR3 length: 15 residues. Trimming shortened V by 4 bases and J by 9 bases, and 22 bases separated the two germline ends. Source material: naive CD8+ T cells sorted from blood. The clonotype was recovered from a man aged 18 to 29 in good health. The chain joins TRBV27 to TRBJ2-7; TRBD2 is a possible D gene (6 bases). The CDR3 nucleotides read TGTGCCAGCAGTTGGGGGTCGGGAGAGGTCTACCGGCAGTACTTC. Its translation is CASSWGSGEVYRQYF.